The clone carrying this TCR beta chain was detected once. Stable hyperthyroidism was defined by absence of ophthalmopathy within 18 months of follow-up. Exclusion criteria comprised other autoimmune diseases, uncontrolled infections, pregnancy or lactation in patients. The sample belongs to a study of Graves' ophthalmopathy and Graves' hyperthyroidism. In the study overall: No treatment had been given when peripheral blood was collected at initial diagnosis.

The study amplified TCR beta CDR3 regions using RNA transcripts. HTBI primers primed a first-round RT-PCR, and a second-round multiplex PCR followed. TCRdb itself ran the multiplex PCR reads through MiXCR, one entry per CDR3 protein. The sample has 400,000 or so distinct CDR3 sequences; 15% to 19% are singletons. The V and J ends lost 8 bases and 1 base respectively, with 8 bases between them. From germline, CDR1 is GTSNPN and CDR2 SVGIG (reference sequence). The CDR3 is 11 residues long. The receptor comes from a woman younger than 30 with stable Graves' hyperthyroidism. J is TRBJ1-1 and V is TRBV30; D gene uncertain. Input material: peripheral blood. The CDR3, as DNA: TGTGCCGGACGGGGGAACACTGAAGCTTTCTTT. It translates to CAGRGNTEAFF.